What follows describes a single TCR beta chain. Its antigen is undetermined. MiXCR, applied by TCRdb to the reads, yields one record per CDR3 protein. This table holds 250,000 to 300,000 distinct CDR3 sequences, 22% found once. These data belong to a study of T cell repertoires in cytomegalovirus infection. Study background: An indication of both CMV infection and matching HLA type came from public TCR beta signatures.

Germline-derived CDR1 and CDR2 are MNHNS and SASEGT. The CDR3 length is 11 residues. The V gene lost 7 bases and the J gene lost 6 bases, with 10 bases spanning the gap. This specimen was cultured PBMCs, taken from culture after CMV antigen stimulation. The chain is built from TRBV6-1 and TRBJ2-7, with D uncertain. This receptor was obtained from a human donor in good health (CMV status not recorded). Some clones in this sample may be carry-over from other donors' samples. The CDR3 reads CASTSTGEQYF. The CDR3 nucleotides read TGTGCCAGCACAAGCACGGGCGAGCAGTACTTC.